Listed below are T cell receptor beta chains from one sample, sequenced in a study of T-cell reconstitution after alpha-beta-depleted transplantation in children. One entry per CDR3 protein results from TCRdb running MiXCR on the PCR reads. The data show hundreds of thousands of distinct CDR3 sequences, 10% to 15% seen once. The input for sequencing was PBMCs, mostly from graft donor cells, taken 360 days after TCRalphabeta/CD19-depleted stem cell transplant. The receptors stem from a male patient under 18 who had a stem cell transplant for acute myeloid leukemia, so the T cells may come from the graft donor. Each CDR3 is given with its conserved first and last residue. Fields, in order: D gene, clone size, J gene, V gene, CDR3 DNA, CDR3 protein. The D gene is left open where the match is weak. For some rows the clone size is stated as once, few or many, or as a class when expanded; others skip it.

d_call: -; clone_size: -; j_call: TRBJ2-7; v_call: TRBV4-3; cdr3_nt: TGCGCCAGCAGCCAAGAGTGGGTGGAGGGCGCCTACGAGCAGTACTTC; cdr3_aa: CASSQEWVEGAYEQYF
d_call: TRBD2; clone_size: -; j_call: TRBJ2-1; v_call: TRBV6-1; cdr3_nt: TGTGCCAGCAACCGGCCTAGCGGAAGAAACAATGAGCAGTTCTTC; cdr3_aa: CASNRPSGRNNEQFF
d_call: -; clone_size: few; j_call: TRBJ1-3; v_call: TRBV2; cdr3_nt: TGTGCCAGCAGTGATCTAAGGGGCCTGGCCAGTGGAAACACCATATATTTT; cdr3_aa: CASSDLRGLASGNTIYF
d_call: TRBD1; clone_size: -; j_call: TRBJ2-3; v_call: TRBV29-1; cdr3_nt: TGCAGCGTTGAAGATTACAGAGGACAGGGAGGCACAGATACGCAGTATTTT; cdr3_aa: CSVEDYRGQGGTDTQYF
d_call: -; clone_size: few; j_call: TRBJ2-7; v_call: TRBV29-1; cdr3_nt: TGCAGCGTTACTGGGGCAGGGAATCTCTACGAGCAGTACTTC; cdr3_aa: CSVTGAGNLYEQYF
d_call: -; clone_size: many; j_call: TRBJ2-7; v_call: TRBV24-1; cdr3_nt: TGTGCCACCAGTGATTTGCGCGGTTGGACCTACGAGCAGTACTTC; cdr3_aa: CATSDLRGWTYEQYF
d_call: TRBD2; clone_size: -; j_call: TRBJ2-7; v_call: TRBV11-2; cdr3_nt: TGTGCCAGCAGCTTCATCCGGGGGACTAGCGGGACCCCCTCCGAGCAGTACTTC; cdr3_aa: CASSFIRGTSGTPSEQYF
d_call: TRBD2; clone_size: many; j_call: TRBJ2-2; v_call: TRBV5-1; cdr3_nt: TGCGCCAGCAGCTTGCTAGCGGGGAAGAACACCGGGGAGCTGTTTTTT; cdr3_aa: CASSLLAGKNTGELFF
d_call: TRBD2; clone_size: -; j_call: TRBJ2-3; v_call: TRBV15; cdr3_nt: TGTGCCACCAGCAAGCGGGAGGGATTAGATACGCAGTATTTT; cdr3_aa: CATSKREGLDTQYF
d_call: TRBD2; clone_size: once; j_call: TRBJ2-3; v_call: TRBV5-1; cdr3_nt: TGCGCCAGCAGCTCAACTCTACCGGGACTAGCGGGAGGAATGAGCGTCACAGATACGCAGTATTTT; cdr3_aa: CASSSTLPGLAGGMSVTDTQYF
d_call: -; clone_size: few; j_call: TRBJ2-2; v_call: TRBV10-3; cdr3_nt: TGTGCCATCAGTGGGGGCCGGGGCGAAGGGACCGGGGAGCTGTTTTTT; cdr3_aa: CAISGGRGEGTGELFF
d_call: TRBD1; clone_size: few; j_call: TRBJ1-2; v_call: TRBV6-1; cdr3_nt: TGTGCCAGCAGTGTCCGGGACAGGGGCTATTCTAACTATGGCTACACCTTC; cdr3_aa: CASSVRDRGYSNYGYTF
d_call: -; clone_size: -; j_call: TRBJ2-4; v_call: TRBV5-6; cdr3_nt: TGTGCCAGCAGCTTGGGTCAGGGTTTGTCCAAAAACATTCAGTACTTC; cdr3_aa: CASSLGQGLSKNIQYF
d_call: TRBD2; clone_size: -; j_call: TRBJ2-2; v_call: TRBV12-3/TRBV12-4; cdr3_nt: TGTGCCAGCAGGTGGGAAGCGGGACGCGGGGTTACCGGGGAGCTGTTTTTT; cdr3_aa: CASRWEAGRGVTGELFF